These 26 T cell receptor beta chains were sequenced from one sample in a study of control samples from healthy donors and cancer patients. Generated by immunoSEQ multiplex PCR, the TCRdb table keeps only in-frame clones and is missing some. Among fewer than 90,000 clones listed, roughly 84% were seen once. Specimen: blood. The receptors here all came from a woman in her 50s in good health.

This clone was detected once. V usage is TRBV7-9 and J usage is TRBJ1-1, with D unclear. Between the trimmed V and J ends, which lost 3 bases and 3 bases, there was a span of 5 bases. The CDR3 length is 12 residues. Per germline, CDR1 SEHNR and CDR2 FQNEAQ (reference sequence). The CDR3 protein is CASSLSDTEAFF. In DNA form, the CDR3 reads TGTGCCAGCAGCTTGTCCGACACTGAAGCTTTCTTT. Supplemented by reference TRBV7-9 and TRBJ1-1, the full variable domain reads DTGVSQNPRHKITKRGQNVTFRCDPISEHNRLYWYRQTLGQGPEFLTYFQNEAQLEKSRLLSDRFSAERPKGSFSTLEIQRTEQGDSAMYLCASSLSDTEAFFGQGTRLTVV.

The chain is built from TRBV23-1 and TRBJ2-6; 7 nucleotides match TRBD1. TRBV23-1 is given ORF status, its function remaining uncertain. The CDR3 consists of 18 residues. After removal of 3 bases from V and 2 bases from J, the junction contained 10 bases not matched to a gene. CDR3 in amino acids: CASSHADRVRAGANVLTF. CDR3 bases: TGCGCCAGCAGTCACGCCGACAGGGTTCGGGCTGGGGCCAACGTCCTGACTTTC.

For this clone: Compared with germline, one end of the junction differs, possibly owing to a read error. The chain uses TRBV24-1 and TRBJ1-5; no clear D. CDR1 and CDR2 from the germline V gene are KGHDR and SFDVKD. This CDR3 is built from 12 residues. CDR3 DNA sequence: TGTGCCACCAGTGTTTTGGAGCAGCCCCAGCATTTT. The encoded protein is CATSVLEQPQHF.

This chain links TRBV18 with TRBJ1-5; D is unclear. With 2 bases removed from V and 4 bases from J, the gap between germline ends came to 9 bases. CDR1 is KGHSH, CDR2 LQKENI, per germline. The CDR3 spans 14 residues. The CDR3 DNA is TGTGCCAGCTCACCAAGCCAGGTAAATCAGCCCCAGCATTTT. This encodes CASSPSQVNQPQHF. Using reference TRBV18 and TRBJ1-5 for the parts outside the CDR3, the full variable domain is NAGVMQNPRHLVRRRGQEARLRCSPMKGHSHVYWYRQLPEEGLKFMVYLQKENIIDESGMPKERFSAEFPKEGPSILRIQQVVRGDSAAYFCASSPSQVNQPQHFGDGTRLSIL.

This clone was detected a few times. The chain combines TRBV6-5 with TRBJ1-4; D remains unclear. This CDR3 is built from 10 residues. Trimming removed 5 bases at V and 7 bases at J, with 2 bases between. Germline V gene lookup returns CDR1 MNHEY and CDR2 SVGAGI. The CDR3 DNA reads TGTGCCAGCAGTCGTGAAAAACTGTTTTTT. Amino acid sequence: CASSREKLFF.

The chain has TRBV4-2 and TRBJ2-3, with D perhaps TRBD2 (7 bases). Germline V lookup: CDR1 LGHNA, CDR2 YNFKEQ. This CDR3 has 13 residues. V lost 7 bases to trimming and J lost 5 bases, with 13 bases between them. CDR3: CASKRGAEDTQYF. The CDR3 bases are TGTGCCAGCAAACGGGGGGCAGAAGATACGCAGTATTTT.

The chain couples TRBV3-1 (or the pseudogene TRBV3-2) to TRBJ1-4; D perhaps matches TRBD1 (5 bases). The CDR3 has 15 residues. Germline CDR1 and CDR2: LGHDT and YNNKEL (reference sequence). V was clipped by 2 bases and J by 2 bases, with 9 bases between them. The CDR3 is CASSQPAGTNEKLFF. The CDR3 coding sequence is TGTGCCAGCAGCCAACCGGCAGGGACTAATGAAAAACTGTTTTTT.

This sequence joins TRBV19 and TRBJ2-3, with 10 bases matching TRBD1. Losses at the gene ends were 7 bases for V and 1 base for J; bases not matched to a gene: 2. The CDR3 totals 14 residues. Germline V gene lookup returns CDR1 LNHDA and CDR2 SQIVND (reference sequence). In DNA form, the CDR3 reads TGTGCCAGTATGGGGACAGGGGGCACAGATACGCAGTATTTT. Protein product: CASMGTGGTDTQYF.

On this clone: At one of its ends the junction is not consistent with the germline gene, which may arise from a read error. The chain has TRBV12-3 or TRBV12-4 and TRBJ1-5; D not resolved. The CDR3 runs to 12 residues. Here the CDR3 DNA reads TGTGCCAGCAGCTTAGCGAATCAGCCCCAGCATTTT. This sequence encodes CASSLANQPQHF.

The genes are TRBV6-5 and TRBJ1-1; D not certain. The CDR3 contains 12 residues. The germline CDR1 and CDR2 sequences are MNHEY and SVGAGI. Trimming pared 10 bases from V and 2 bases from J, leaving 11 bases between. CDR3 region: CATQLVNTEAFF. Written as DNA, the CDR3 is TGTGCCACACAGTTGGTCAACACTGAAGCTTTCTTT.

This clone was recorded a few times. This rearrangement joins TRBV2 to TRBJ1-2, with D tentatively TRBD1 (5 bases). CDR3 length: 17 residues. Germline lookup yields CDR1 SNHLY and CDR2 FYNNEI. Trimming removed 5 bases from V and 0 bases from J, with 19 bases in between. The CDR3 bases are TGTGCCAGCAGTCCGGTGGGGGGGATTAAATCTAACTATGGCTACACCTTC. This encodes CASSPVGGIKSNYGYTF. The full variable domain, completed using reference TRBV2 and TRBJ1-2, is EPEVTQTPSHQVTQMGQEVILRCVPISNHLYFYWYRQILGQKVEFLVSFYNNEISEKSEIFDDQFSVERPDGSNFTLKIRSTKLEDSAMYFCASSPVGGIKSNYGYTFGSGTRLTVV.

This clone was seen a single time. This chain connects TRBV5-6 to TRBJ2-7; D is unclear. The CDR3 has 13 residues. The germline CDR1 and CDR2 sequences are SGHDT and YYEEEE. The germline V and J ends were trimmed by 1 base and 6 bases, with 11 bases remaining between them. CDR3 sequence reads: CASSLTDQVEQYF. CDR3 in DNA: TGTGCCAGCAGCTTGACAGACCAGGTCGAGCAGTACTTC.

The chain employs TRBV25-1 and TRBJ2-1, with a weak D call TRBD1 (5 bases). The CDR3 runs to 17 residues. Germline V CDR1 and CDR2: MGHDK, SYGVNS. Trimming shortened V by 4 bases and J by 0 bases, and 16 bases separated the two germline ends. This chain's CDR3 is CASSAFWGASSYNEQFF. The CDR3 coding sequence is TGTGCCAGCAGTGCGTTTTGGGGCGCTAGCTCCTACAATGAGCAGTTCTTC.

This rearrangement joins TRBV11-2 to TRBJ2-7, with D perhaps matching TRBD1 (6 bases). The CDR3 has 13 residues. V gave up 2 bases and J gave up 3 bases, with 8 bases separating them. CDR1 SGHAT and CDR2 FQNNGV come from the germline V gene. CDR3 DNA: TGTGCCAGCAGCTTAACAGGGAACTACGAGCAGTACTTC. Amino acid sequence: CASSLTGNYEQYF.

This chain connects TRBV19 to TRBJ2-2; 8 bases fit TRBD1. With V trimmed by 9 bases and J by 5 bases, 8 bases remained unmatched. CDR1 is LNHDA and CDR2 is SQIVND in the germline V gene (reference sequence). This CDR3 contains 14 residues. CDR3 nucleotides: TGTGCCAGAGAGGACAGGGAAACGACCGGGGAGCTGTTTTTT. Protein: CAREDRETTGELFF.

In nucleotides, the CDR3 is TGTGCCAGCAGCTCAGCGGGGGACAGAACCGTCGGTGAAAAACTGTTTTTT. Its protein is CASSSAGDRTVGEKLFF. The V and J genes are TRBV5-4 and TRBJ1-4; 7 bases are shared with TRBD1. CDR1 SGHNT and CDR2 YYREEE come from the germline V gene (reference sequence). CDR3 length equals 17 residues. Losses at the gene ends were 3 bases for V and 7 bases for J; bases not matched to a gene: 15.

The rearrangement uses TRBV11-2 and TRBJ1-4, with D hard to call. Trimming took 0 bases from V and 10 from J, leaving 9 bases between them. This CDR3 contains 13 residues. Germline V gene data show CDR1 as SGHAT and CDR2 as FQNNGV. CDR3 DNA sequence: TGTGCCAGCAGCTTAGATGGGGTAGGAAAACTGTTTTTT. Translating it yields CASSLDGVGKLFF.

The chain couples TRBV6-5 to TRBJ1-6, with D unresolved. V shed 8 bases and J shed 4 bases, with 12 bases lying between them. The CDR3 loop spans 14 amino acids. Germline CDR1 and CDR2: MNHEY and SVGAGI. The CDR3 bases are TGTGCCAGCGGTTTGGGAACTTATAATTCACCCCTCCACTTT. This gives the protein CASGLGTYNSPLHF.

The rearrangement joins TRBV6-6 to TRBJ1-1, with D hard to call. The CDR3 is 11 amino acids. Germline CDR1 MNHNY, CDR2 SVGAGI (reference sequence). The V end lost 5 bases, the J end lost 13 bases, and 14 bases lay between the germline ends. The CDR3 protein is CASSRRGIGFF. In DNA, the CDR3 is TGTGCCAGCAGTCGCCGGGGAATCGGTTTCTTT.

The rearrangement joins TRBV19 to TRBJ1-5, with D perhaps TRBD1 (6 bases). The CDR3 is made up of 14 amino acids. The germline gives CDR1 LNHDA, CDR2 SQIVND (reference sequence). Trimming pared 4 bases from V and 7 bases from J, leaving 14 bases between. CDR3 in DNA: TGTGCCAGTAGTACGGGGGGCTTTGGCCAGCCCCAGCATTTT. Its protein is CASSTGGFGQPQHF.

The chain couples TRBV6-2 or TRBV6-3 to TRBJ1-2; D gene ambiguous. There are 13 residues in the CDR3. V was cut by 2 bases and J by 2 bases, with 6 bases left in between. Germline V gene lookup returns CDR1 MNHEY and CDR2 SVGEGT. The CDR3 loop is CASSYGRNYGYTF. DNA for the CDR3: TGTGCCAGCAGTTACGGACGGAACTATGGCTACACCTTC.

The chain has TRBV12-3 or TRBV12-4 and TRBJ1-2; D not resolved. This CDR3 has 11 amino acids. V dropped 8 bases and J dropped 5 bases, with 9 bases sitting between them. The CDR3 coding sequence is TGTGCCAGCGCGGGGAGGTATGGCTACACCTTC. This sequence encodes CASAGRYGYTF.

The V gene is TRBV30, the J gene TRBJ2-7; D perhaps matches TRBD1 (6 bases). V dropped 3 bases and J dropped 2 bases, with 14 bases sitting between them. CDR3 length equals 14 residues. CDR1 and CDR2 (germline): GTSNPN, SVGIG (reference sequence). The CDR3 reads CAWSRRDITYEQYF. In DNA form, the CDR3 reads TGTGCCTGGAGCCGCCGGGACATAACCTACGAGCAGTACTTC.

The rearrangement links TRBV5-1 to TRBJ1-3; D gene uncertain. The CDR3 runs 15 residues. Germline V lookup: CDR1 SGHRS, CDR2 YFSETQ. Trimming took off 0 bases at V and 2 bases at J, with 9 bases between the two ends. CDR3 in amino acids: CASSLDRDTGNTIYF. CDR3 bases: TGCGCCAGCAGCTTGGATCGGGATACTGGAAACACCATATATTTT.

The chain joins TRBV4-1 to TRBJ2-1; a possible D gene is TRBD2 (6 bases). CDR1 is MGHRA, CDR2 YSYEKL, per germline. The V end lost 2 bases, the J end lost 8 bases, and 10 bases lay between the germline ends. The CDR3 contains 13 residues. CDR3 protein: CASSQIERDEQFF. CDR3 nucleotide sequence: TGCGCCAGCAGCCAAATTGAGCGGGATGAGCAGTTCTTC.

The chain couples TRBV11-2 to TRBJ2-7, with no clear D. Germline CDR1 is SGHAT and CDR2 is FQNNGV. V lost 3 bases and J 2 bases, leaving 11 bases between the germline ends. This CDR3 is 14 amino acids long. The chain's CDR3 is CASSLVATPYEQYF. CDR3 in DNA: TGTGCCAGCAGCTTGGTGGCAACCCCCTACGAGCAGTACTTC.